A single T cell receptor (beta chain) is shown here with its context. It lacks a known antigen. Per-base qualities were not stored, and no clone one base away is much larger. TCR cDNA was made using 5'RACE template switching, a step that added a universal primer site and unique molecular identifiers. cDNA synthesis was primed from both the TCR alpha and TCR beta constant segments. Library amplification used two PCR steps, and the second PCR step added sample barcodes and sequencing adapters. Sequencing of libraries was performed on Illumina HiSeq 2500 (2x100 bp) or NovaSeq (2x150 bp). The source study handled its data this way. Reads were demultiplexed and collapsed into UMI consensus sequences with MIGEC, and V(D)J alignment was performed with MiXCR. Vaccine-responding clonotypes were defined with edgeR using replicate PBMC samples, requiring FDR below 0.01 and a log2 fold change above 5 up to day 15. Bulk clonotypes were assigned CD4 or CD8 identity according to which sequenced CD4 or CD8 repertoire held them at higher abundance. The raw public reads went through TCRdb reprocessing: fastp at Q25, MiXCR clone calling, in-frame beta chains kept. Each entry merges the rows of one CDR3 protein and shows their most common DNA and genes. TCRdb's processing, not the study's, gives the V and J calls here. The sample table shows 350,000 to 450,000 distinct CDR3 sequences, and roughly 6.2% are seen once. The ten largest clones take up 15% of the sample.

The data originate from a study of T cells after yellow fever vaccination (dated by TCRdb to about 2019). Turning to the overall study: The SMART-Seq v4 Ultra Low Input RNA kit was used to prepare libraries from fractions with low cell numbers. Bulk TCR alpha and beta repertoires were sequenced longitudinally to track T-cell clones before and after primary and booster YFV17D yellow fever vaccination. Blood was drawn at multiple timepoints before and after primary and secondary immunization, with bulk PBMC replicates and cell subsets isolated. Two healthy male donors, one aged 18 to 30 and one aged 30 to 39 years, were included in the cohort.

Taken from cysteine to phenylalanine, the CDR3 has 14 residues. Here the CDR3 DNA is all that survives: 42 bases in frame from base 1. Germline trimming amounts to 4 bases on V and 10 bases on J, with 9 as the count of junction bases outside the gene matches. The paper as a whole reports these results and caveats: Because abundant contaminating clonotypes from the bulk population could be contained in FACS-sorted repertoires, computational filtering was required. Most clones expanded after primary vaccination were re-detected after the booster (almost 97% of CD4 and around 88% of CD8), suggesting broad memory maintenance. A small fraction of clonotypes appeared in both the CD4 and CD8 compartments, likely as a result of convergent recombination. Because only a couple of donors were included in the study, the extent to which the findings can be generalized is limited. The secondary T-cell response was found to be weaker but faster than the primary response, with a peak reached on day 5 rather than on day 15.

The sample's treatment or condition, from its label and the paper: live attenuated yellow fever vaccine strain. At every blood-draw timepoint, two biological replicates of bulk PBMCs were collected. PBMCs were isolated from peripheral blood using a standard Ficoll-Paque protocol. TriZol was used to extract RNA from bulk PBMCs, CD4 and CD8 fractions, and dextramer-positive and dextramer-negative fractions. The chain employs TRBV12-3 or TRBV12-4 and TRBJ2-1, with 8 junctional bases fitting TRBD2. The sequencing used PBMCs, collected 5 days after the yellow fever booster vaccination. This TCR came from a man between 25 and 39 years old who received the YFV17D yellow fever vaccine. The CDR3 region: CASSSRGREGEQFF. The bases are TGTGCCAGCAGTTCCAGAGGCCGGGAGGGGGAGCAGTTCTTC.